Below, 25 T cell receptor beta chains from the same sample are listed, as sequenced in a study of T cells in Graves' hyperthyroidism and ophthalmopathy. Amplification yielded TCR beta CDR3 regions, with RNA transcripts as the source. When the TCR CDR3 underwent first-round RT-PCR, the HTBI primer set was used. TCRdb re-called the multiplex PCR reads with MiXCR, one entry per CDR3 protein. The sample shows around 400,000 distinct CDR3 sequences, approximately 14% of them seen only once. Sequenced material: blood. These TCRs come from a woman under 30 with Graves' hyperthyroidism that later progressed to Graves' ophthalmopathy.

This clonotype appeared many times. The chain carries TRBV3-1 and TRBJ2-4; 13 positions agree with TRBD2. V trimming: 0 bases; J trimming: 1 base; junction bases outside the gene matches: 9. Germline CDR1 reads LGHDT; CDR2 reads YNNKEL (reference sequence). The CDR3 consists of 20 residues. CDR3 region: CASSQDLGLAGVRAKNIQYF. The CDR3 DNA reads TGTGCCAGCAGCCAAGACCTTGGACTAGCGGGAGTAAGGGCCAAAAACATTCAGTACTTC.

This clonotype was detected many times. The genes are TRBV28 and TRBJ1-1; D is possibly TRBD1 (6 bases). This CDR3 has 14 residues. Deletions cut 6 bases from V and 3 bases from J, with 14 bases between. The germline V gene encodes CDR1 MDHEN and CDR2 SYDVKM. The CDR3 is CASRWTDTHTEAFF. As DNA, the CDR3 is TGTGCCAGCAGATGGACAGACACGCACACTGAAGCTTTCTTT. The complete variable domain, with remaining parts taken from reference TRBV28 and TRBJ1-1, reads DVKVTQSSRYLVKRTGEKVFLECVQDMDHENMFWYRQDPGLGLRLIYFSYDVKMKEKGDIPEGYSVSREKKERFSLILESASTNQTSMYLCASRWTDTHTEAFFGQGTRLTVV.

In this sample, this clonotype turned up many times. The chain recombines TRBV5-1 with TRBJ2-1, with 8 bases aligning to TRBD1. From germline, CDR1 is SGHRS and CDR2 YFSETQ. CDR3 length equals 15 residues. V dropped 0 bases and J dropped 5; count of bases not matched to a gene: 4. CDR3 DNA: TGCGCCAGCAGCTTGGTGACAGGGGTCGACAATGAGCAGTTCTTC. Its translation is CASSLVTGVDNEQFF.

This clonotype occurred many times. The V and J genes are TRBV7-2 and TRBJ2-7, with D unclear. There are 16 residues in the CDR3. Per the germline V gene, CDR1 is SGHTA and CDR2 is FQGNSA. V dropped 3 bases and J dropped 2 bases, with 17 bases sitting between them. CDR3 sequence: CASSFYSRPETYEQYF. As DNA, the CDR3 is TGTGCCAGCAGCTTTTACTCCCGGCCGGAGACCTACGAGCAGTACTTC.

This clonotype showed up just a few times. The chain carries TRBV13 and TRBJ2-1, with 10 bases identical to TRBD2. The CDR3 is 15 residues long. CDR1 PRHDT and CDR2 FYEKMQ come from the germline V gene (reference sequence). After removal of 5 bases from V and 9 bases from J, the junction contained 10 bases not matched to a gene. CDR3 DNA: TGTGCCAGCAGCGCAACGGGACTAGCGTCGATTGAGCAGTTCTTC. It encodes CASSATGLASIEQFF.

J is TRBJ2-7 and V is TRBV4-2, with 9 bases lining up with TRBD1. J lost 5 bases, V lost 0 bases, and 8 bases had no gene match. The CDR3 is 16 amino acids. Germline V gives CDR1 LGHNA, CDR2 YNFKEQ. The CDR3 sequence: CASSQDMGTGYNEQYF. CDR3 in DNA: TGTGCCAGCAGCCAAGACATGGGGACAGGGTACAACGAGCAGTACTTC.

This rearrangement joins TRBV7-9 to TRBJ1-2; TRBD1 is a possible D gene (5 bases). Trimming pared 5 bases from V and 8 bases from J, leaving 21 bases between. Germline V gene data show CDR1 as SEHNR and CDR2 as FQNEAQ (reference sequence). The CDR3 consists of 15 residues. Here the CDR3 reads CASSTPGEGPRGYTF. DNA for the CDR3: TGTGCCAGCAGCACCCCCGGGGAGGGGCCTAGAGGCTACACCTTC.

At least ten counts were recorded for this clonotype. V is TRBV28 and J is TRBJ1-1; D is possibly TRBD1 (5 bases). The CDR3 contains 16 residues. Germline V lookup: CDR1 MDHEN, CDR2 SYDVKM. Trimming left V 9 bases short and J 0 bases short, with 20 bases between. The CDR3 DNA follows: TGTGCCAGTCGGAGAAGGGGAAGTGCCATGAACACTGAAGCTTTCTTT. Encoded protein: CASRRRGSAMNTEAFF.

This clonotype has a count of ten or more. J is TRBJ1-1 and V is TRBV30, with D possibly TRBD1 on 5 matching bases. The CDR3 runs to 13 residues. The V end lost 3 bases, the J end lost 3 bases, and 11 bases lay between the germline ends. Germline V gene data show CDR1 as GTSNPN and CDR2 as SVGIG (reference sequence). The CDR3 protein is CAWSLRQYTEAFF. CDR3 sequence (DNA): TGTGCCTGGAGCCTAAGACAGTACACTGAAGCTTTCTTT.

V is TRBV10-3 and J is TRBJ2-1; D gene uncertain. The germline gives CDR1 ENHRY, CDR2 SYGVKD. The germline V and J ends were trimmed by 6 bases and 7 bases, with 13 bases remaining between them. The CDR3 has 13 amino acids. The DNA for the CDR3 is TGTGCCATCAGACCGATCTGGGATAATGAGCAGTTCTTC. Protein product: CAIRPIWDNEQFF.

This clonotype was seen many times. The V call is TRBV28, the J call TRBJ1-5, with TRBD1 matching over 12 bases. The length of the CDR3 is 18 residues. V shed 7 bases and J 2 bases; nucleotides not matched to a gene: 12. Germline V gene data show CDR1 as MDHEN and CDR2 as SYDVKM. CDR3 DNA: TGTGCCAGCACCGACTTGGGGACAGGGGGCCCGGGCAATCAGCCCCAGCATTTT. It codes for CASTDLGTGGPGNQPQHF. The full variable domain, in which reference TRBV28 and TRBJ1-5 provide the parts outside the CDR3, is DVKVTQSSRYLVKRTGEKVFLECVQDMDHENMFWYRQDPGLGLRLIYFSYDVKMKEKGDIPEGYSVSREKKERFSLILESASTNQTSMYLCASTDLGTGGPGNQPQHFGDGTRLSIL.

This chain uses TRBV12-3 or TRBV12-4 with TRBJ2-1; 12 nucleotides line up with TRBD2. CDR3 size: 17 residues. V gave up 6 bases and J gave up 8 bases; unmatched junction bases: 14. DNA for the CDR3: TGTGCCAGCAGGGACAACCCGACTAGCGGGAGCTCCCATGAGCAGTTCTTC. Residues: CASRDNPTSGSSHEQFF.

The sample holds many counts of this clonotype. The CDR3 nucleotides read TGTGCCAGCAGTTTAGTGTATGGGACAGGGGTCCACGAGCAGTACTTC. This encodes CASSLVYGTGVHEQYF. This sequence joins TRBV27 and TRBJ2-7; 10 bases fit TRBD1. V lost 2 bases to trimming and J lost 5 bases; unmatched junction nucleotides: 9. This CDR3 has 16 residues. CDR1 is MNHEY and CDR2 is SMNVEV in the germline V gene (reference sequence).

This clonotype was observed a few times. V and J are TRBV7-9 and TRBJ2-4; either TRBD1 or TRBD2 may fit D (6 bases each). The germline gives CDR1 SEHNR, CDR2 FQNEAQ (reference sequence). With 7 bases removed from V and 5 bases from J, the gap between germline ends came to 12 bases. The CDR3 loop spans 13 amino acids. The CDR3: CASKGGPENIQYF. CDR3 nucleotides: TGTGCCAGCAAGGGGGGACCCGAAAACATTCAGTACTTC.

In nucleotides, the CDR3 is TGTGCCAGCAGCGCGGGAGCGGGGGAATTCTACGAGCAGTACTTC. It codes for CASSAGAGEFYEQYF. The chain has TRBV9 and TRBJ2-7; 8 positions agree with TRBD2. From germline, CDR1 is SGDLS and CDR2 YYNGEE. The V gene end was trimmed by 3 bases and the J gene end by 3 bases; junction bases not matched to a gene: 8. The CDR3 spans 15 residues.

Many counts were recorded for this clonotype. This rearrangement joins TRBV27 to TRBJ2-7, with TRBD2 matching over 11 bases. Trimming cost V 6 bases and J 1 base; bases outside gene matches: 5. Germline CDR1 reads MNHEY; CDR2 reads SMNVEV (reference sequence). The CDR3 totals 15 residues. This chain's CDR3 is CASRVAGGLSYEQYF. The CDR3 DNA reads TGTGCCAGCAGAGTAGCGGGAGGGCTATCCTACGAGCAGTACTTC.

This clonotype has at least ten counts. The V gene is TRBV12-3 or TRBV12-4, the J gene TRBJ1-5; D gene unclear. V was pared by 2 bases and J by 5 bases, with 7 bases between. This CDR3 region has 13 residues. The CDR3 spells CASSLQQDQPQHF. The CDR3 DNA is TGTGCCAGCAGTTTACAGCAAGATCAGCCCCAGCATTTT.

In this sample, this clonotype turned up many times. The chain is built from TRBV7-2 and TRBJ2-2; TRBD2 matches 9 bases. CDR1 is SGHTA, CDR2 FQGNSA, per germline. The length of the CDR3 is 15 residues. V was clipped by 5 bases and J by 6 bases; unmatched bases: 7. The CDR3 DNA follows: TGTGCCAGCAGCCCAGGGACTAGCAGGGCCGGGGAGCTGTTTTTT. Translated, it gives CASSPGTSRAGELFF. Combining the CDR3 with reference TRBV7-2 and TRBJ2-2 gives the whole variable domain GAGVSQSPSNKVTEKGKDVELRCDPISGHTALYWYRQSLGQGLEFLIYFQGNSAPDKSGLPSDRFSAERTGGSVSTLTIQRTQQEDSAVYLCASSPGTSRAGELFFGEGSRLTVL.

This clonotype was detected ten times or more. The chain uses TRBV30 and TRBJ2-2, with no clear D. Germline V gene data show CDR1 as GTSNPN and CDR2 as SVGIG (reference sequence). V lost 0 bases to trimming and J lost 7 bases, with 6 bases between them. The CDR3 has 12 amino acids. CDR3 sequence: CAWSVPVGELFF. The CDR3 coding sequence is TGTGCCTGGAGTGTACCGGTCGGGGAGCTGTTTTTT. The full variable domain, its missing parts supplied by reference TRBV30 and TRBJ2-2, is SQTIHQWPATLVQPVGSPLSLECTVEGTSNPNLYWYRQAAGRGLQLLFYSVGIGQISSEVPQNLSASRPQDRQFILSSKKLLLSDSGFYLCAWSVPVGELFFGEGSRLTVL.

This clonotype occurred many times. The V call is TRBV5-1, the J call TRBJ1-1; a possible D gene is TRBD1 (6 bases). Trimming left V 3 bases short and J 7 bases short, with 16 bases between. This CDR3 is 14 amino acids long. CDR1 SGHRS and CDR2 YFSETQ come from the germline V gene. The CDR3 nucleotides read TGCGCCAGCAGCTCAAACCCAGGACAGTATGAAGCTTTCTTT. This sequence encodes CASSSNPGQYEAFF.

This clonotype was observed a handful of times. The genes are TRBV27 and TRBJ2-3, with TRBD2 identical over 10 bases. The V gene's germline CDR1 is MNHEY and CDR2 SMNVEV (reference sequence). The trim removed 3 bases at V and 6 bases at J, leaving 6 bases unmatched. The CDR3 totals 15 residues. This chain's CDR3 is CASSFGTSVADTQYF. As DNA, the CDR3 is TGTGCCAGCAGTTTTGGGACTAGCGTCGCCGATACGCAGTATTTT.

The J gene is TRBJ1-4, the V gene TRBV12-3 or TRBV12-4; 7 bases are shared with TRBD1. This CDR3 comprises 13 residues. V trimming: 4 bases; J trimming: 7 bases; junction bases outside the gene matches: 3. DNA of the CDR3: TGTGCCAGCAGTTGGACAGGCGTTGAAAAACTGTTTTTT. This encodes CASSWTGVEKLFF.

This clonotype was counted many times. The chain has TRBV7-9 and TRBJ2-2; D uncertain. The CDR3 extends over 11 amino acids. Germline lookup yields CDR1 SEHNR and CDR2 FQNEAQ (reference sequence). V was shortened by 9 bases and J by 5 bases, with 7 bases between the two germline ends. CDR3 loop: CASGGTGELFF. The CDR3 DNA reads TGTGCCAGTGGTGGGACCGGGGAGCTGTTTTTT.

At least ten counts were recorded for this clonotype. The chain combines TRBV28 with TRBJ2-1, with a weak D call TRBD1 (6 bases). The germline V and J ends were trimmed by 4 bases and 3 bases, with 10 bases remaining between them. Per the germline V gene, CDR1 is MDHEN and CDR2 is SYDVKM. CDR3 length: 14 amino acids. The CDR3 is CASSSGTIYNEQFF. Here the CDR3 DNA reads TGTGCCAGCAGTTCCGGGACAATCTACAATGAGCAGTTCTTC.

The chain is built from TRBV27 and TRBJ1-2, with a tentative D call TRBD1 (5 bases). The V end lost 6 bases, the J end lost 4 bases, and 6 bases lay between the germline ends. Germline V gene lookup returns CDR1 MNHEY and CDR2 SMNVEV (reference sequence). CDR3 length: 11 residues. CDR3 DNA: TGTGCCAGCAGGGGGGGCTATGGCTACACCTTC. It yields the protein CASRGGYGYTF.